This T cell receptor beta chain was profiled in a study of radiation and T cells in renal cell carcinoma. Clones were sequenced by immunoSEQ multiplex PCR, and TCRdb holds only the in-frame ones, with some missing. The sample records about 76,000 clones, roughly nine tenths being singletons. Looked up from germline, CDR1 is PRHDT and CDR2 is FYEKMQ (reference sequence). V dropped 5 bases and J dropped 1; count of bases not matched to a gene: 7. This CDR3 comprises 16 residues. As to time point: blood 4 weeks post-SBRT, at nephrectomy. The treatment: 15 Gy SBRT to primary tumor, nephrectomy 4 weeks later. The tumor was a clear cell renal cell carcinoma.

Sequenced material: blood, taken from a patient whose treatment included radiotherapy and nephrectomy. This rearrangement joins TRBV13 to TRBJ2-5; 10 bases match TRBD2. This clonotype originated in a woman in her seventies with renal cell carcinoma. In DNA form, the CDR3 reads TGTGCCAGCAGCGAACCACTAGCGGGGTTCCAAGAGACCCAGTACTTC. This codes for CASSEPLAGFQETQYF.